The present TCR beta chain was sequenced within a study of T cells in Graves' hyperthyroidism and ophthalmopathy. The CDR3 totals 15 residues. J lost 2 bases, V lost 5 bases, and 11 bases had no gene match. Germline CDR1 is SQVTM and CDR2 is ANQGSEA. TCR beta CDR3 regions were amplified from RNA. Researchers ran a first-round RT-PCR on the TCR CDR3 using the HTBI primer set. TCRdb reanalysed the multiplex PCR reads using MiXCR and keeps one entry per CDR3 protein. Of hundreds of thousands of distinct CDR3 sequences listed, over 35% are singletons. For this clonotype: Antigen: not known. Since a much larger clone is just one base distant, this may be a read error.

Any patient presenting with uncontrolled infection, other autoimmune disease, pregnancy or lactation was left out. Study-level findings and limits: For ophthalmopathy, model prediction preceded onset by a median around 7 months. A model using 13 V-J features told ophthalmopathy apart from stable hyperthyroidism. Blood samples included most of the expanded thyroid clonotypes exceeding 0.001.

The sequence was collected from a man between 18 and 35 years old with Graves' hyperthyroidism. Material for sequencing was blood. The chain uses TRBV29-1 and TRBJ1-1; the match to TRBD1 covers 7 bases. CDR3 nucleotides: TGCAGCGTTCAGACAACAGGGGTCCGTAACACTGAAGCTTTCTTT. Translated: CSVQTTGVRNTEAFF. The variable domain in full, with the rest retrieved from reference TRBV29-1 and TRBJ1-1, is SAVISQKPSRDICQRGTSLTIQCQVDSQVTMMFWYRQQPGQSLTLIATANQGSEATYESGFVIDKFPISRPNLTFSTLTVSNMSPEDSSIYLCSVQTTGVRNTEAFFGQGTRLTVV.